This T cell receptor beta chain was sequenced for a study of control samples from healthy donors and cancer patients. The germline V gene encodes CDR1 SQVTM and CDR2 ANQGSEA. Trimming took 7 bases from V and 3 from J, leaving 13 bases between them. The CDR3 runs to 12 residues. Produced via immunoSEQ multiplex PCR; TCRdb's table is partial and in-frame only. The sample includes some 20,000 clones, 70% to 90% of them seen just once. The sample taken for sequencing was PBMCs. The V call is TRBV29-1, the J call TRBJ2-7, with unresolved D. This TCR was sampled from a woman aged 70 to 79 with colorectal cancer. The CDR3 bases are TGCAGCGCCCGACGTTTGGGCTACGAGCAGTACTTC. Protein: CSARRLGYEQYF.